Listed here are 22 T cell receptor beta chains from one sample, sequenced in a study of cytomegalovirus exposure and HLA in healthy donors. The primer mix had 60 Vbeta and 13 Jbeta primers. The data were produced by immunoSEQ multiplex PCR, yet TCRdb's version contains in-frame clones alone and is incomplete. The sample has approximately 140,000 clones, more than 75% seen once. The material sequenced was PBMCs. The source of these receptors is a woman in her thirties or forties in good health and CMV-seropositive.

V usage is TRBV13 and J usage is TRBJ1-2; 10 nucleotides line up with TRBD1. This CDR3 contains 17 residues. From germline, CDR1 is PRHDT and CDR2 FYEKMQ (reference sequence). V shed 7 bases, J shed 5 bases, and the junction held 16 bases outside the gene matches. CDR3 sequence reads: CASTKQGGTGDVYGYTF. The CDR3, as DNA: TGTGCCAGCACGAAGCAAGGCGGGACAGGGGATGTTTATGGCTACACCTTC.

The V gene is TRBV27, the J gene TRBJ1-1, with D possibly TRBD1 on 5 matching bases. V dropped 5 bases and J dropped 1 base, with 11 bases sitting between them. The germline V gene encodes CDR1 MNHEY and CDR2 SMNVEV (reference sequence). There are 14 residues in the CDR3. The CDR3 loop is CASSPTGGNTEAFF. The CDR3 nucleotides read TGTGCCAGCAGTCCGACGGGGGGGAACACTGAAGCTTTCTTT.

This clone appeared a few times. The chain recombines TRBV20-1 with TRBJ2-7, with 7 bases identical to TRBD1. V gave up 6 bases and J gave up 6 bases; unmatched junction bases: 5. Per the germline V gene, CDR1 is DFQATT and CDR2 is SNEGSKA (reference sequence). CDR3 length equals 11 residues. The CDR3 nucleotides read TGCAGTGCGACAGGGCGGGCCGAGCAGTACTTC. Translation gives CSATGRAEQYF.

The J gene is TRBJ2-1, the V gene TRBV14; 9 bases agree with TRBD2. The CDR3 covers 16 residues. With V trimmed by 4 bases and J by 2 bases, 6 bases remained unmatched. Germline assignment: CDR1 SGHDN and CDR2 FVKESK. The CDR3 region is CASSPLIAGAYNEQFF. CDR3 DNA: TGTGCCAGCAGCCCTTTAATAGCGGGAGCCTACAATGAGCAGTTCTTC. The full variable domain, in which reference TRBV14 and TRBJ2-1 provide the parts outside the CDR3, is EAGVTQFPSHSVIEKGQTVTLRCDPISGHDNLYWYRRVMGKEIKFLLHFVKESKQDESGMPNNRFLAERTGGTYSTLKVQPAELEDSGVYFCASSPLIAGAYNEQFFGPGTRLTVL.

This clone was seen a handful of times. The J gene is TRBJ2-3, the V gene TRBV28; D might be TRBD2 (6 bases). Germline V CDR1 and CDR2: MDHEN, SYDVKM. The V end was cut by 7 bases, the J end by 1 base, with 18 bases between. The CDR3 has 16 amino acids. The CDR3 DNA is TGTGCCAGCACTAGCAGTCGGGGGAGCGGCACAGATACGCAGTATTTT. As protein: CASTSSRGSGTDTQYF.

The CDR3 protein is CASSPTFRTGELSLGSYEQYF. CDR3 nucleotide sequence: TGCGCCAGCAGTCCTACGTTCAGGACAGGCGAATTATCTCTGGGCTCCTACGAGCAGTACTTC. J is TRBJ2-7 and V is TRBV23-1; 7 bases line up with TRBD1. TRBV23-1 is an ORF for which the function is uncertain. V lost 4 bases and J lost 0; bases outside the gene matches: 24. CDR3 size: 21 residues.

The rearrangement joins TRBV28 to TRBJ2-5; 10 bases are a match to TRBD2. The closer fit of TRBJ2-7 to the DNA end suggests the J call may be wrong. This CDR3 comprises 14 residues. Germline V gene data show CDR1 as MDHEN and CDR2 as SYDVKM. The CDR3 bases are TGTGCCAGCAGTGGTGGACTAGCGGACTACGAGCAGTACTTC. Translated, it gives CASSGGLADYEQYF.

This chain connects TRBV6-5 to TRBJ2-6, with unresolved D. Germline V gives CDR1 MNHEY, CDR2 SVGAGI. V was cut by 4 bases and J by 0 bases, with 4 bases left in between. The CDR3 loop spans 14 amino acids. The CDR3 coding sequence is TGTGCCAGCAGTTCCTTCTCTGGGGCCAACGTCCTGACTTTC. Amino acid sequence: CASSSFSGANVLTF.

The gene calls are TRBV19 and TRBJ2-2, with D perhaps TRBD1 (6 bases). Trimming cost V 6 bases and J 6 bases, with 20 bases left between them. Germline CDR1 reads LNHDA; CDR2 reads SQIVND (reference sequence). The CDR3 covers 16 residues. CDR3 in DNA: TGTGCCAGTAGCCCACCTGGGACAATAAGGGCCGGGGAGCTGTTTTTT. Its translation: CASSPPGTIRAGELFF.

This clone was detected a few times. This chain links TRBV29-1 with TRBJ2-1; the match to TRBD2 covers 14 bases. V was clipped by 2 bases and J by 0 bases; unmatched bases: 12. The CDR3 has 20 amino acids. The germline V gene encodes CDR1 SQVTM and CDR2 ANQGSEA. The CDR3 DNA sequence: TGCAGCGTTGAATCACGCGGGACTAGCGGGGGTATGAGCTCCTACAATGAGCAGTTCTTC. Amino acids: CSVESRGTSGGMSSYNEQFF.

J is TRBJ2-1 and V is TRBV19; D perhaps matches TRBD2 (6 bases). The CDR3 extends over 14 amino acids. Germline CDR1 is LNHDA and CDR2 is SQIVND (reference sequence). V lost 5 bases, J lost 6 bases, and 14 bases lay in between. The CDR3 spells CASSPGAAVNEQFF. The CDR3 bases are TGTGCCAGTAGTCCGGGAGCGGCCGTCAATGAGCAGTTCTTC.

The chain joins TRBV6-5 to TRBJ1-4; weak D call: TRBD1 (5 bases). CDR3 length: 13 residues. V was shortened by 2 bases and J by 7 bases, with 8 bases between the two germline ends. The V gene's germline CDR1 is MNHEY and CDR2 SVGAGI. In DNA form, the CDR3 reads TGTGCCAGCAGTTACGGGGGGACTGAAAAACTGTTTTTT. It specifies CASSYGGTEKLFF.

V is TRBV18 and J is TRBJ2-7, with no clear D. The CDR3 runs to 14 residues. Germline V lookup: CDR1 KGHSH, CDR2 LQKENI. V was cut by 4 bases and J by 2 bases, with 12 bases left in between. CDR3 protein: CASSLTEPPYEQYF. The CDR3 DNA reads TGTGCCAGCTCACTTACGGAGCCTCCCTACGAGCAGTACTTC.

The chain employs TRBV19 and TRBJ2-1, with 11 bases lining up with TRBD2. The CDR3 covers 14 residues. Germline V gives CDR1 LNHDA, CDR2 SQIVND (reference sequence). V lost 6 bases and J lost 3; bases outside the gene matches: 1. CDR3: CASRTSGNYNEQFF. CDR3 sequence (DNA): TGTGCCAGTAGGACTAGCGGGAACTACAATGAGCAGTTCTTC.

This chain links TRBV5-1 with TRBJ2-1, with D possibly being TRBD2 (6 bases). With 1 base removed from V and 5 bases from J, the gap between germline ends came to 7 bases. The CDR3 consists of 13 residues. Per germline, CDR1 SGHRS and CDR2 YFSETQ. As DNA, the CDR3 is TGCGCCAGCAGCTTGTGGGGGGACAATGAGCAGTTCTTC. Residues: CASSLWGDNEQFF.

CDR3 region: CARTSPREGRNEQFF. The CDR3 DNA follows: TGTGCCAGAACAAGTCCACGGGAGGGCCGGAATGAGCAGTTCTTC. The rearrangement joins TRBV5-3 to TRBJ2-1, with 8 bases identical to TRBD2. TRBV5-3 is reported as an ORF; its role is uncertain. The CDR3 is made up of 15 amino acids. Germline trimming cut 6 bases from V and 7 bases from J; bases unmatched to any gene: 12.

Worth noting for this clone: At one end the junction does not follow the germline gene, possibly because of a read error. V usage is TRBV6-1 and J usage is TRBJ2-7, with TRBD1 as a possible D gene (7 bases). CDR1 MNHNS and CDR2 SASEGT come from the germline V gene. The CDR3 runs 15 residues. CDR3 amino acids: CASTTEGATVYGQYF. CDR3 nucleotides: TGTGCCAGCACGACGGAGGGGGCGACAGTTTACGGGCAGTACTTC.

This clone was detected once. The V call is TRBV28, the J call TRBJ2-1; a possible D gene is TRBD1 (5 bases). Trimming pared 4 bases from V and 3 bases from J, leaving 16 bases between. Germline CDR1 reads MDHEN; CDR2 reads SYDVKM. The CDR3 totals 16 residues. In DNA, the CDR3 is TGTGCCAGCAGTTATTCCTGGGGCGGTGACTACAATGAGCAGTTCTTC. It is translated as CASSYSWGGDYNEQFF.

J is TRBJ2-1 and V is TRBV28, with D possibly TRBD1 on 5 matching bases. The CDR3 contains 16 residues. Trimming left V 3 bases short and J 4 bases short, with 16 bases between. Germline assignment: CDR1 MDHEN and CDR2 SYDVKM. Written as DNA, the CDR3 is TGTGCCAGCAGTTTGGCGTCTGACAGCGTATACAATGAGCAGTTCTTC. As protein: CASSLASDSVYNEQFF.

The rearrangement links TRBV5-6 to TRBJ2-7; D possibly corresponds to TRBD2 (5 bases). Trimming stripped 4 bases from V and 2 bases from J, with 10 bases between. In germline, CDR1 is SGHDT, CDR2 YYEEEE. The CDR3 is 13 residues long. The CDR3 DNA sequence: TGTGCCAGCAGCCCAAGGGAGACCTACGAGCAGTACTTC. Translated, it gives CASSPRETYEQYF.

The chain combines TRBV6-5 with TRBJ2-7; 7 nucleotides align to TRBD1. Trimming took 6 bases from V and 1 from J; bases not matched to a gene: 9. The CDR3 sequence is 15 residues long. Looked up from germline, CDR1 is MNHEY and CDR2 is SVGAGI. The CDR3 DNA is TGTGCCAGCAGACCACCGGGACAGAGATCCTACGAGCAGTACTTC. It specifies CASRPPGQRSYEQYF.

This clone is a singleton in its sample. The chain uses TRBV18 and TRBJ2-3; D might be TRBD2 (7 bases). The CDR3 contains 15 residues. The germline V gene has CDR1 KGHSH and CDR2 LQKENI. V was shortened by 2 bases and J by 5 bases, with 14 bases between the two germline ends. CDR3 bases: TGTGCCAGCTCACCAGGGGCGGGGGCCCAAGATACGCAGTATTTT. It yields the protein CASSPGAGAQDTQYF.